The T cell receptor beta chain under discussion was sequenced for a study of identical twins. Germline trimming cut 5 bases from V and 2 bases from J; bases unmatched to any gene: 11. The germline gives CDR1 SEHNR, CDR2 FQNEAQ (reference sequence). There are 17 residues in the CDR3. Each CDR3 protein gets one entry after TCRdb re-called the 5' RACE reads with MiXCR. This sample has over 550,000 distinct CDR3 sequences; just over 7% occur once, and the top ten carry 1.6%. This clonotype was seen a few times. This sample also belongs to another study, concerning yellow fever vaccine responses in identical twins.

V gene TRBV7-9 combines with J gene TRBJ2-2; 7 bases map to TRBD1. The clonotype was recovered from a woman between 18 and 29 years old in good health. Specimen: PBMCs. The CDR3 DNA sequence: TGTGCCAGCAGCATTACAGGGGCCCCCCCAAACACCGGGGAGCTGTTTTTT. It specifies CASSITGAPPNTGELFF.